This T cell receptor (beta chain) emerged from a study of beta chain features in type 1 diabetes. Study-level points and caveats: The analysis here could not establish whether HLA type shapes TCRB rearrangement. Across all four CD4+ subsets, people with type 1 diabetes showed modestly shorter TCRB CDR3s.

The isolated RNA, all of it, was reverse transcribed, so expressed TCRB transcripts were what got sequenced. Sequencing was performed with immunoSEQ multiplex PCR; in TCRdb, only in-frame clones are kept and a portion is missing. The sample contains approximately 250,000 clones, approximately 16% of which appear only once. Per the germline V gene, CDR1 is SGHDT and CDR2 is YYEEEE. The CDR3 has 14 residues. The V and J ends lost 4 bases and 9 bases respectively, with 17 bases between them. This clone was detected a few times. Its antigen remains unknown. Sorted populations all exceeded 98% purity. The receptor was derived from a man under 40 with type 1 diabetes. The J gene is TRBJ2-1, the V gene TRBV5-6; D unclear. The sequencing input was naive CD4+ T cells from blood. The CDR3 DNA follows: TGTGCCAGCAGCCCCGGGCTTCCGCTGGTTGAGCAGTTCTTC. Its translation is CASSPGLPLVEQFF.